This TCR beta chain was recorded in a study of blood T cell repertoires in COVID-19. Sequencing used immunoSEQ multiplex PCR; TCRdb keeps in-frame clones, though not all of them. The table lists roughly 70,000 clones, 60% to 80% of them singletons, with roughly 6.3% in the top ten. The CDR3 contains 14 residues. Trimming left V 0 bases short and J 1 base short, with 6 bases between. Germline V gene lookup returns CDR1 LGHDT and CDR2 YNNKEL (reference sequence). Sequenced material: peripheral blood. The sequence derives from a woman aged 60-70 years with acute or convalescent COVID-19. The chain combines TRBV3-1 (or the pseudogene TRBV3-2) with TRBJ1-1, with D uncertain. CDR3 region: CASSQDIRNTEAFF. Written as DNA, the CDR3 is TGTGCCAGCAGCCAAGATATTCGGAACACTGAAGCTTTCTTT.